One sample yielded the 21 T cell receptor beta chains listed below, sequenced in a study of shared clonotypes between healthy human individuals. Some clones are missing from TCRdb's copy, which holds only in-frame ones; the method was immunoSEQ multiplex PCR. The sample lists roughly 530,000 clones, 90% to 97% occurring once. Material for sequencing was naive CD4+ T cells sorted from blood. Subset in this sample: CD45RA+ positively selected. The receptor set was obtained from a woman in her 30s in good health.

V usage is TRBV7-2 and J usage is TRBJ1-3, with D maybe TRBD1 (6 bases). From germline, CDR1 is SGHTA and CDR2 FQGNSA. V lost 1 base, J lost 0 bases, and 13 bases lay in between. This CDR3 contains 17 residues. For the CDR3, the DNA is TGTGCCAGCAGCTTAGTCCCTGGACAGCCCTCTGGAAACACCATATATTTT. It yields the protein CASSLVPGQPSGNTIYF.

V gene TRBV27 combines with J gene TRBJ2-1; 14 bases line up with TRBD2. J was trimmed by 6 bases and V by 6 bases; bases with no gene match: 16. Per germline, CDR1 MNHEY and CDR2 SMNVEV (reference sequence). The CDR3 runs to 19 residues. Here the CDR3 reads CASSPRKGLAGELINEQFF. The CDR3 nucleotides are TGTGCCAGCAGCCCAAGGAAGGGACTAGCGGGAGAGCTTATCAATGAGCAGTTCTTC.

This rearrangement joins TRBV18 to TRBJ2-1; 7 nucleotides align to TRBD2. The V and J ends lost 6 bases and 9 bases, in that order; junction bases with no gene match: 11. From germline, CDR1 is KGHSH and CDR2 LQKENI. This CDR3 is built from 14 residues. CDR3 sequence reads: CASSPGLEKGEQFF. For the CDR3, the DNA is TGTGCCAGCTCCCCTGGACTAGAGAAGGGTGAGCAGTTCTTC.

The chain carries TRBV11-3 and TRBJ2-1; 9 nucleotides line up with TRBD2. Germline assignment: CDR1 SGHNT and CDR2 YENEEA. Germline trimming cut 5 bases from V and 9 bases from J; bases unmatched to any gene: 14. CDR3 length: 16 residues. The CDR3 DNA follows: TGTGCCAGCAGCCCGGGGGGGGTAGCGGGAGTACGTGAGCAGTTCTTC. It is translated as CASSPGGVAGVREQFF.

In DNA form, the CDR3 reads TGTGCCAGTAGTATAGCCGCCAGGAAGGCGACTAATGAAAAACTGTTTTTT. It is translated as CASSIAARKATNEKLFF. This chain links TRBV19 with TRBJ1-4, with D uncertain. Between the trimmed V and J ends, which lost 1 base and 2 bases, there was a span of 14 bases. Germline CDR1 LNHDA, CDR2 SQIVND (reference sequence). The CDR3 length is 17 residues.

The rearrangement joins TRBV14 to TRBJ2-6, with D maybe TRBD2 (6 bases). The CDR3 sequence is 14 residues long. Trimming removed 5 bases at V and 4 bases at J, with 9 bases between. Germline loops: CDR1 SGHDN, CDR2 FVKESK. The CDR3 sequence is CASSWRAGANVLTF. The CDR3, as DNA: TGTGCCAGCAGCTGGAGGGCCGGGGCCAACGTCCTGACTTTC.

CDR3 in amino acids: CASAAYNEQFF. The CDR3 DNA is TGTGCCAGCGCGGCCTACAATGAGCAGTTCTTC. The chain carries TRBV11-2 and TRBJ2-1; D call uncertain. Per the germline V gene, CDR1 is SGHAT and CDR2 is FQNNGV. The CDR3 has 11 residues. V dropped 8 bases and J dropped 2 bases, with 4 bases sitting between them.

V gene TRBV6-5 combines with J gene TRBJ2-1, with 10 bases lining up with TRBD1. This CDR3 is 15 amino acids long. Losses at the gene ends were 5 bases for V and 1 base for J; bases not matched to a gene: 2. The V gene's germline CDR1 is MNHEY and CDR2 SVGAGI. The CDR3 is CASSKDRGSYNEQFF. CDR3 bases: TGTGCCAGCAGTAAGGACAGGGGGTCCTACAATGAGCAGTTCTTC.

The count of this clone is one. The chain has TRBV27 and TRBJ2-7; 7 nucleotides match TRBD2. Germline V gene lookup returns CDR1 MNHEY and CDR2 SMNVEV (reference sequence). The CDR3 contains 13 residues. With 6 bases clipped from V and 3 bases from J, the junction kept 5 bases outside the gene matches. Here the CDR3 reads CASRGGSSYEQYF. CDR3 nucleotide sequence: TGTGCCAGCAGGGGCGGGAGCAGCTACGAGCAGTACTTC.

The chain joins TRBV6-1 to TRBJ2-3; TRBD2 agrees at 12 bases. V lost 10 bases and J lost 4; bases outside the gene matches: 9. The CDR3 contains 15 residues. Germline V gene lookup returns CDR1 MNHNS and CDR2 SASEGT. DNA of the CDR3: TGTGCCATCCGGACTAGCGGGAAGGTGCCAGATACGCAGTATTTT. Translation: CAIRTSGKVPDTQYF.

J is TRBJ2-1 and V is TRBV2, with 7 bases identical to TRBD2. Germline trimming cut 8 bases from V and 0 bases from J; bases unmatched to any gene: 4. CDR1 and CDR2 (germline): SNHLY, FYNNEI. This CDR3 is 14 amino acids long. In DNA form, the CDR3 reads TGTGCCAGCCTAGCGGAAGTCTCCTACAATGAGCAGTTCTTC. Its translation: CASLAEVSYNEQFF.

The rearrangement links TRBV21-1 to TRBJ2-6; the tabulated D call, TRBD2, remains unverified against the DNA. TRBV21-1 is a pseudogene locus. There are 14 residues in the CDR3. CDR3 sequence: CASKAPSGANVLTF. As DNA, the CDR3 is TGTGCCAGTAAAGCACCCTCTGGGGCCAACGTCCTGACTTTC.

This sequence joins TRBV28 and TRBJ2-5; TRBD1 matches at 9 bases. V dropped 5 bases and J dropped 3; count of bases not matched to a gene: 4. The CDR3 covers 14 residues. The V gene's germline CDR1 is MDHEN and CDR2 SYDVKM. This CDR3 reads CASSRDRGKETQYF. The CDR3 nucleotides are TGTGCCAGCAGTCGCGACAGGGGGAAAGAGACCCAGTACTTC.

CDR3 in amino acids: CASSPTGKGYEQYF. The CDR3 DNA reads as TGTGCCAGCAGCCCGACAGGGAAAGGATACGAGCAGTACTTC. The chain recombines TRBV11-2 with TRBJ2-7; 7 nucleotides align to TRBD1. The CDR3 loop spans 14 amino acids. Per the germline V gene, CDR1 is SGHAT and CDR2 is FQNNGV. V lost 5 bases and J lost 4; bases outside the gene matches: 8.

The V gene is TRBV5-1, the J gene TRBJ2-3; D gene ambiguous. CDR1 and CDR2 (germline): SGHRS, YFSETQ. The CDR3 sequence is 14 residues long. V gave up 4 bases and J gave up 0 bases, with 9 bases separating them. The CDR3 nucleotides are TGCGCCAGCAGCCCAACATCTAGCACAGATACGCAGTATTTT. Protein product: CASSPTSSTDTQYF.

This chain links TRBV5-1 with TRBJ2-1; perhaps TRBD2 as D (6 bases). The germline gives CDR1 SGHRS, CDR2 YFSETQ. The CDR3 is 16 amino acids. Trimming removed 3 bases at V and 4 bases at J, with 17 bases between. The CDR3 reads CASSSPPGEGYNEQFF. The CDR3 DNA reads as TGCGCCAGCAGCTCCCCCCCGGGAGAGGGATACAATGAGCAGTTCTTC.

This CDR3 is CASSFPQGGNTQYF. CDR3 coding DNA: TGTGCCAGCAGTTTCCCCCAGGGAGGGAATACGCAGTATTTT. The chain uses TRBV2 and TRBJ2-3; 7 bases are a match to TRBD2. In germline, CDR1 is SNHLY, CDR2 FYNNEI. There are 14 residues in the CDR3. J lost 7 bases, V lost 5 bases, and 9 bases had no gene match.

On this clone: The sample holds other DNA sequences that translate to the same CDR3. This rearrangement joins TRBV28 to TRBJ1-1; no clear D gene. V was cut by 6 bases and J by 2 bases, with 4 bases left in between. Germline CDR1 reads MDHEN; CDR2 reads SYDVKM. This CDR3 spans 11 amino acids. The CDR3 DNA is TGTGCCAGCAGCGAAAACACTGAAGCTTTCTTT. Protein sequence: CASSENTEAFF.

The chain carries TRBV11-2 and TRBJ2-2, with D perhaps TRBD2 (6 bases). The CDR3 covers 15 residues. With 4 bases removed from V and 4 bases from J, the gap between germline ends came to 13 bases. Germline CDR1 SGHAT, CDR2 FQNNGV. The CDR3 protein is CASSSLGLRTGELFF. The CDR3 DNA reads as TGTGCCAGCAGCTCCCTGGGACTTCGCACCGGGGAGCTGTTTTTT.

DNA of the CDR3: TGTGCAAGTCGCTTAGCGCATGGTAGCCTAAATGAGCAGTTCTTC. The encoded protein is CASRLAHGSLNEQFF. This rearrangement joins TRBV12-2 to TRBJ2-1; the D call in the table, TRBD2, was not verified against the DNA. TRBV12-2 is a pseudogene. The CDR3 runs 15 residues.

The chain links TRBV7-9 to TRBJ1-2; D uncertain. The CDR3 extends over 12 amino acids. Germline V gene lookup returns CDR1 SEHNR and CDR2 FQNEAQ (reference sequence). V lost 8 bases and J lost 7, with 14 bases in between. This CDR3 is CASSFIRFGYTF. CDR3 coding DNA: TGTGCCAGCTCCTTCATCCGGTTTGGCTACACCTTC. Together with reference TRBV7-9 and TRBJ1-2, the CDR3 gives the full variable domain: DTGVSQNPRHKITKRGQNVTFRCDPISEHNRLYWYRQTLGQGPEFLTYFQNEAQLEKSRLLSDRFSAERPKGSFSTLEIQRTEQGDSAMYLCASSFIRFGYTFGSGTRLTVV.